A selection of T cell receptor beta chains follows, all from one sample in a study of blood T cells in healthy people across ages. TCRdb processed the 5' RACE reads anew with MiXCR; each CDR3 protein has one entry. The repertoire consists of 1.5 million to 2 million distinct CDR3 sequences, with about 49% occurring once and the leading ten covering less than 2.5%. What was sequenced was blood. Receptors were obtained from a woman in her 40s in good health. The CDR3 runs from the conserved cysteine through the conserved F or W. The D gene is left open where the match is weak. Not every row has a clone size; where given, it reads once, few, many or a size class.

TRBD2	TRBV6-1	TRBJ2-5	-	TGTGCCAGCCCTCGGGGGGGCCTGGAGACCCAGTACTTC	CASPRGGLETQYF
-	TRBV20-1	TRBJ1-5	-	TGCAGTGCGGCTGCCGGAGTTAACAATCAGCCCCAGCATTTT	CSAAAGVNNQPQHF
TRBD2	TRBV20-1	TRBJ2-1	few	TGCAGTGCGGCGAGGAGTAGCGGGGGTTCCTACAATGAGCAGTTCTTC	CSAARSSGGSYNEQFF
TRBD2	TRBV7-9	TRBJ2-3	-	TGTGCCAGCAGCTTACCCGGACTAGCGGGGGGATTTACAGATACGCAGTATTTT	CASSLPGLAGGFTDTQYF
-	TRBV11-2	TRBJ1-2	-	TGTGCCAGCAGCGACCACTTGGGGGGCAGGGCTAACTATGGCTACACCTTC	CASSDHLGGRANYGYTF
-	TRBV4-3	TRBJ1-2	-	TGCGCCAGCAGCCAGAGACAGGAAGCGATCTATGGCTACACCTTC	CASSQRQEAIYGYTF
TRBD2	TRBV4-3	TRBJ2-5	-	TGCGCCGGCAGCACGGGGGGATCAGAGACCCAGTACTTC	CAGSTGGSETQYF
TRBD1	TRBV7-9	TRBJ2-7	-	TGTGCCAGCAGCGAGTACAGGGGCTACGAGCAGTACTTC	CASSEYRGYEQYF
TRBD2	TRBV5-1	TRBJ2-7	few	TGCGCCAGCAGCTACGGGGGGACTTTAAACGAGCAGTACTTC	CASSYGGTLNEQYF
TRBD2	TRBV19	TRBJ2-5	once	TGTGCCACCGGGGCTAGCGGGGAGTTAGAGACCCAGTACTTC	CATGASGELETQYF
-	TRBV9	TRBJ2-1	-	TGTGCCAGCAGCGCCGTCGGACTAACCACCGAGCAGTTCTTC	CASSAVGLTTEQFF
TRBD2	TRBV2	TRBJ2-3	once	TGTGCCAGCAGTGAAACTAGCGGGGTCTCAGATACGCAGTATTTT	CASSETSGVSDTQYF
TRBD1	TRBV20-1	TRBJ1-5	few	TGCAGTGCTACCGACGCCGACAGGGTGTCGAATCAGCCCCAGCATTTT	CSATDADRVSNQPQHF
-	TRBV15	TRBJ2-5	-	TGTGCCACCAGCAGAGATCGCGGGACGGGCCAAGAGACCCAGTACTTC	CATSRDRGTGQETQYF
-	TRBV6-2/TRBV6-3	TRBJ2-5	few	TGTGCCAGCTCCGACTTAGGACGTAAAGAAGAGACCCAGTACTTC	CASSDLGRKEETQYF
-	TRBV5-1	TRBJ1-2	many	TGTGCCAGCAGCTTAGCGGGTAGCTATGGCTACACCTTC	CASSLAGSYGYTF
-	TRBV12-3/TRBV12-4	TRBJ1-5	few	TGTGCCAGCAGTTTCGATCACACTCAGCCCCAGCATTTT	CASSFDHTQPQHF
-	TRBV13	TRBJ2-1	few	TGTGCCAGCAGCCAACCGGGGGGCGATGAGCAGTTCTTC	CASSQPGGDEQFF